Shown below are 20 T cell receptor beta chains from a single sample sequenced in a study of T cells in tuberculosis. The repertoire was sequenced with immunoSEQ multiplex PCR; TCRdb's copy has only in-frame clones and lacks some. The data contain about 35,000 clones, 85% to 95% of them singletons. Specimen: PBMCs. These receptors were obtained from a donor aged 10-29 years with latent tuberculosis or without tuberculosis infection. Some clones in this sample may be carry-over from other donors' samples.

The chain carries TRBV5-6 and TRBJ2-7; D is possibly TRBD2 (7 bases). Germline CDR1 and CDR2: SGHDT and YYEEEE. This CDR3 spans 19 amino acids. V was shortened by 4 bases and J by 3 bases, with 29 bases between the two germline ends. CDR3 nucleotide sequence: TGTGCCAGCAGCCCCCTAATACGGCGGGGGCACAATGAGGTCTACGAGCAGTACTTC. Its protein is CASSPLIRRGHNEVYEQYF.

The chain has TRBV11-2 and TRBJ2-7, with a weak D call TRBD1 (5 bases). The CDR3 is 14 residues long. Germline V gene sequence: CDR1 SGHAT, CDR2 FQNNGV. V dropped 0 bases and J dropped 4 bases, with 10 bases sitting between them. CDR3 in amino acids: CASSLEGERYEQYF. The CDR3 region has the DNA TGTGCCAGCAGCTTAGAAGGGGAACGGTACGAGCAGTACTTC.

V usage is TRBV5-1 and J usage is TRBJ2-7; no firm D call. This CDR3 is built from 11 residues. Germline V gives CDR1 SGHRS, CDR2 YFSETQ. V lost 5 bases, J lost 5 bases, and 8 bases lay in between. The CDR3 sequence: CASRIRDEQYF. CDR3 in DNA: TGCGCCAGCAGGATTAGAGACGAGCAGTACTTC.

The J gene is TRBJ1-1, the V gene TRBV10-1; 8 positions match TRBD1. The germline V gene has CDR1 WNHNN and CDR2 SYGVQD (reference sequence). Germline trimming cut 4 bases from V and 4 bases from J; bases unmatched to any gene: 2. This CDR3 region has 13 residues. CDR3 bases: TGCGCCAGCAGTGGACAGGGGATCACTGAAGCTTTCTTT. Translated, it gives CASSGQGITEAFF.

This chain links TRBV6-1 with TRBJ1-2; tentative D call: TRBD1 (5 bases). Deletions cut 5 bases from V and 3 bases from J, with 13 bases between. The CDR3 runs 14 residues. Germline V CDR1 and CDR2: MNHNS, SASEGT. The CDR3 DNA reads as TGTGCCAGCAGTCGAGGGGAGGGGTACTATGGCTACACCTTC. Residues: CASSRGEGYYGYTF.

V is TRBV28 and J is TRBJ1-3; no definite D call. The germline V and J ends were trimmed by 4 bases and 4 bases, with 14 bases remaining between them. This CDR3 comprises 15 residues. The germline gives CDR1 MDHEN, CDR2 SYDVKM. The CDR3 region has the DNA TGTGCCAGCAGTTCGTATCCCCTTGCGGGAAACACCATATATTTT. It translates to CASSSYPLAGNTIYF. The entire variable domain, with the rest obtained from reference TRBV28 and TRBJ1-3, is as follows: DVKVTQSSRYLVKRTGEKVFLECVQDMDHENMFWYRQDPGLGLRLIYFSYDVKMKEKGDIPEGYSVSREKKERFSLILESASTNQTSMYLCASSSYPLAGNTIYFGEGSWLTVV.

The J gene is TRBJ2-2, the V gene TRBV18, with a possible D match to TRBD1 (5 bases). Looked up from germline, CDR1 is KGHSH and CDR2 is LQKENI. The CDR3 contains 13 residues. The V and J ends lost 5 bases and 5 bases respectively, with 9 bases between them. CDR3: CASSADRTGELFF. The CDR3 nucleotides read TGTGCCAGCTCAGCAGACAGAACCGGGGAGCTGTTTTTT.

This clone was seen a few times. This chain joins TRBV28 and TRBJ1-5; possible D gene TRBD1, 5 bases. CDR1 and CDR2 from the germline V gene are MDHEN and SYDVKM. The CDR3 runs to 16 residues. Trimming stripped 5 bases from V and 2 bases from J, with 16 bases between. This CDR3 reads CASSPPPGRRNQPQHF. The CDR3 bases are TGTGCCAGCAGTCCCCCCCCAGGGAGGCGCAATCAGCCCCAGCATTTT.

This chain joins TRBV2 and TRBJ1-2; 9 bases fit TRBD1. CDR1 and CDR2 (germline): SNHLY, FYNNEI. The length of the CDR3 is 13 residues. V was pared by 6 bases and J by 8 bases, with 7 bases of the junction left unmatched. CDR3 in amino acids: CASRATGGLGYTF. The CDR3 coding sequence is TGTGCCAGCAGAGCCACAGGGGGCCTGGGCTACACCTTC.

In this sample, this clone turned up once. This chain connects TRBV7-9 to TRBJ2-7; D call uncertain. Looked up from germline, CDR1 is SEHNR and CDR2 is FQNEAQ (reference sequence). Trimming pared 1 base from V and 2 bases from J, leaving 9 bases between. The CDR3 totals 14 residues. Written as DNA, the CDR3 is TGTGCCAGCAGCTTAGACTTCAGCGCCTACGAGCAGTACTTC. Translated, it gives CASSLDFSAYEQYF.

This rearrangement joins TRBV6-1 to TRBJ1-1; perhaps TRBD1 as D (6 bases). This CDR3 has 12 amino acids. With 6 bases removed from V and 13 bases from J, the gap between germline ends came to 18 bases. From germline, CDR1 is MNHNS and CDR2 SASEGT. The CDR3 region is CASSQGSGIVFF. CDR3 in DNA: TGTGCCAGCAGCCAGGGGTCGGGGATAGTTTTCTTT.

The CDR3 nucleotides are TGTGCCAGCAGCCGGGGGACTAGCGCGTCAAGGTACGAGCAGTACTTC. Protein sequence: CASSRGTSASRYEQYF. V and J are TRBV7-9 and TRBJ2-7, with 10 bases identical to TRBD2. Germline loops: CDR1 SEHNR, CDR2 FQNEAQ (reference sequence). J lost 4 bases, V lost 5 bases, and 11 bases had no gene match. CDR3 length: 16 residues.

The chain employs TRBV5-4 and TRBJ2-3; D not certain. The CDR3 contains 13 residues. Looked up from germline, CDR1 is SGHNT and CDR2 is YYREEE (reference sequence). Between the trimmed V and J ends, which lost 0 bases and 6 bases, there was a span of 8 bases. CDR3 protein: CASSLGREDTQYF. The CDR3 nucleotides are TGTGCCAGCAGCTTGGGGAGAGAGGATACGCAGTATTTT.

This chain links TRBV12-5 with TRBJ1-1; D possibly corresponds to TRBD1 (5 bases). The V end was cut by 7 bases, the J end by 4 bases, with 13 bases between. The CDR3 is made up of 13 amino acids. Germline V CDR1 and CDR2: LGHNT, FRNRAP. The CDR3 reads CASVITGGTEAFF. In DNA, the CDR3 is TGTGCTAGTGTCATAACGGGGGGCACTGAAGCTTTCTTT.

The chain has TRBV10-3 and TRBJ1-5; 8 nucleotides agree with TRBD1. The junction had 7 bases not matched to a gene; V was cut back by 3 bases and J by 6 bases. The CDR3 runs to 15 residues. Germline assignment: CDR1 ENHRY and CDR2 SYGVKD. The CDR3 is CAISEGQGAFQPQHF. CDR3 coding DNA: TGTGCCATCAGTGAAGGGCAGGGGGCGTTTCAGCCCCAGCATTTT.

The chain employs TRBV5-1 and TRBJ1-1; D uncertain. Trimming took off 1 base at V and 1 base at J, with 11 bases between the two ends. CDR1 is SGHRS, CDR2 YFSETQ, per germline. The CDR3 loop spans 15 amino acids. The CDR3 coding sequence is TGCGCCAGCAGCTTGTACGCGGGTGAGAACACTGAAGCTTTCTTT. Amino acids: CASSLYAGENTEAFF.

The chain is built from TRBV15 and TRBJ1-2; D unresolved. Germline CDR1 and CDR2: LNHNV and YYDKDF (reference sequence). The CDR3 totals 13 residues. V lost 4 bases and J lost 5, with 11 bases in between. The chain's CDR3 is CATSTFTDYGYTF. The CDR3 DNA reads TGTGCCACCAGCACCTTTACAGATTATGGCTACACCTTC.

In this sample, this clone turned up once. This chain links TRBV7-8 with TRBJ2-1; weak D call: TRBD2 (5 bases). This CDR3 contains 12 residues. Trimming removed 5 bases from V and 10 bases from J, with 12 bases in between. Looked up from germline, CDR1 is SGHVS and CDR2 is FQNEAQ. Here the CDR3 reads CASSQTSGEQFF. As DNA, the CDR3 is TGTGCCAGCAGCCAAACGTCGGGGGAGCAGTTCTTC.

This chain connects TRBV6-5 to TRBJ1-2, with a weak D call TRBD1 (6 bases). This CDR3 is built from 15 residues. Trimming took off 4 bases at V and 4 bases at J, with 16 bases between the two ends. The germline V gene encodes CDR1 MNHEY and CDR2 SVGAGI. In nucleotides, the CDR3 is TGTGCCAGCAGTTGGGCCCGGGGAGGGGGCTATGGCTACACCTTC. Protein sequence: CASSWARGGGYGYTF.

The chain couples TRBV5-1 to TRBJ1-1; 7 nucleotides align to TRBD1. V was clipped by 3 bases and J by 3 bases; unmatched bases: 2. Germline assignment: CDR1 SGHRS and CDR2 YFSETQ. The CDR3 has 13 residues. The CDR3 sequence: CASSWTGDTEAFF. The CDR3 nucleotides read TGCGCCAGCAGCTGGACAGGCGACACTGAAGCTTTCTTT. Full variable domain (rest looked up from reference TRBV5-1 and TRBJ1-1): KAGVTQTPRYLIKTRGQQVTLSCSPISGHRSVSWYQQTPGQGLQFLFEYFSETQRNKGNFPGRFSGRQFSNSRSEMNVSTLELGDSALYLCASSWTGDTEAFFGQGTRLTVV.